This T cell receptor (beta chain) was identified in a study of blood T cells in healthy people across ages (dated by TCRdb to between 2015 and 2016). As for the study more broadly: Template switching captured roughly one uniquely barcoded TCR beta cDNA molecule per two T cells in model experiments. Four age groups were formed from the donors: young (average roughly 16 years), middle-aged (approximately 40), aged (about 62) and long-lived (around 82). To avoid experimental bias, donors of different ages were spread randomly across the sequencing lanes. Using deep sequencing normalized with unique cDNA molecular identifiers, the study measured how TCR beta repertoire diversity changes with age. The study analyzed two additional independent replicas of 1 million unique cDNA reads from the same blood draw for two donors, one aged 18 to 29 and one aged 80 or older. Results and caveats for the whole study, not just this receptor: Estimates of total diversity based on one million sequenced T cells were considered lower bounds and underestimates. Compared with the aged group, the long-lived group had more naive CD4+ T cells, fewer expanded clones and increased TCR diversity, suggesting age selection. Observed TCR beta diversity per million T cells fell roughly linearly with age, and a significant reduction was already apparent by age around 36. Donor CMV infection status was unknown, potentially confounding age-related changes in expanded clonotypes. Observed TCR beta diversity correlated strongly with the percentage of naive T cells measured by flow cytometry. Bulk unsorted PBMC profiling prevented conclusive comparison of naive and antigen-experienced compartments.

A remark on this clonotype: Its target antigen remains unknown. Per-base quality was not reported, and no clone a single base away is much larger than it.

The donors were roughly 39 Caucasian individuals from Russia, aged roughly 6 to 90 years, who were systemically healthy. Each donor gave ten milliliters of peripheral blood, collected into EDTA-treated Vacutainer tubes. Ficoll-Paque density-gradient centrifugation was used to isolate PBMCs, with at least 6.5 million per sample. Trizol reagent was used to extract total RNA from PBMCs, with at least 5 micrograms per sample. For every donor, flow cytometry on a PBMC aliquot measured the percentage of naive CD45RAhigh/CD27high T cells. Library preparation was by 5' RACE. Instrument used: Illumina HiSeq 2500. A second roughly 6 to 12 cycle PCR used a sample-barcoded 5' primer and a J-beta primer mix. Each TCR beta cDNA molecule received a unique molecular identifier from a template-switch 5' adaptor carrying 12 random nucleotides. Each sample yielded at least 2.5 million CDR3-containing paired-end reads. The Mint cDNA synthesis kit, primed by a TRBC-specific oligonucleotide, was used to synthesize first-strand cDNA from all RNA. All cDNA was treated with uracil-DNA glycosylase and then went through a first 18-cycle PCR with the universal primers M1SS and BC2_uni_R. As for the original processing: Each sample was normalized by randomly selecting 1 million high-quality reads, each carrying a distinct molecular identifier. Instead of being binned into consensus sequences, reads that shared molecular identifiers were thrown out. CDR3 identification, clonotype clustering and error correction used MiTCR with a Q25 quality threshold and the strictest error-elimination algorithm. A nonparametric unseen species model with Euler transformation was used to estimate a lower bound on total TCR beta diversity. Through fastp at Q25 and MiXCR, TCRdb rebuilt clones from the public reads, retaining in-frame beta chains. Merged by CDR3 protein, the rows form single entries marked with the most common genes and DNA. The V and J calls here are based on TCRdb, not the publication. Recorded for this sample are under 2,000,000 distinct CDR3 sequences; 40% to 55% of them occurred a single time. The ten largest clonotypes hold 2.1% of the sample.

CDR1 and CDR2 (DFQATT, SNEGSKA) derive from the germline V gene (reference sequence). Relative to germline, V is missing 5 bases and J is missing 4 bases, with 7 bases of the junction outside any gene match. Counted from cysteine to phenylalanine, this CDR3 has 13 amino acids. CDR3 DNA only is kept here, 39 bases in frame from base 1. The receptor was derived from a woman aged 40 to 50 in good health. Material for sequencing was blood. The chain is assembled from TRBV20-1 and TRBJ1-1, with TRBD1 identical over 7 junction bases. CDR3 sequence: CSAPRTGGTEAFF. The nucleotide sequence reads TGCAGTGCTCCTAGGACAGGCGGCACTGAAGCTTTCTTT.